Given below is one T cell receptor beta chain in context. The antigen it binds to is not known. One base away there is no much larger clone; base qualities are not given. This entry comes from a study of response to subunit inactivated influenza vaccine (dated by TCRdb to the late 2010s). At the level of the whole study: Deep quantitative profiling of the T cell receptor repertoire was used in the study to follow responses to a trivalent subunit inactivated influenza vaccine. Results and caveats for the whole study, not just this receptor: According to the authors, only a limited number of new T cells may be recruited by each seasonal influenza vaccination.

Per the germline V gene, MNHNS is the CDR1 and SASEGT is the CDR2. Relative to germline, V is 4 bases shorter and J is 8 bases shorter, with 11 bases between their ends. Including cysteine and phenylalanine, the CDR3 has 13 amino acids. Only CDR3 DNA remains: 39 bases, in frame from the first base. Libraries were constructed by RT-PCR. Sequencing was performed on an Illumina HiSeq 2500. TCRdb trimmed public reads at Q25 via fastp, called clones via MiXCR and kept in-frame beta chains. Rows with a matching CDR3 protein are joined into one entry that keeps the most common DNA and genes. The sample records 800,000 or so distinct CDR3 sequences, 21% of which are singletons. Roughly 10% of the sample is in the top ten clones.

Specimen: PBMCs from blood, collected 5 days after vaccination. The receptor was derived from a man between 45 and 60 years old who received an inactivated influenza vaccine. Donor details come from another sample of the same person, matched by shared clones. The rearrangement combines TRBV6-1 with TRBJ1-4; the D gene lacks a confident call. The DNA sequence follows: TGTGCCAGCAGTGGGTCGGTCCTCGAAAAACTGTTTTTT. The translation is CASSGSVLEKLFF.